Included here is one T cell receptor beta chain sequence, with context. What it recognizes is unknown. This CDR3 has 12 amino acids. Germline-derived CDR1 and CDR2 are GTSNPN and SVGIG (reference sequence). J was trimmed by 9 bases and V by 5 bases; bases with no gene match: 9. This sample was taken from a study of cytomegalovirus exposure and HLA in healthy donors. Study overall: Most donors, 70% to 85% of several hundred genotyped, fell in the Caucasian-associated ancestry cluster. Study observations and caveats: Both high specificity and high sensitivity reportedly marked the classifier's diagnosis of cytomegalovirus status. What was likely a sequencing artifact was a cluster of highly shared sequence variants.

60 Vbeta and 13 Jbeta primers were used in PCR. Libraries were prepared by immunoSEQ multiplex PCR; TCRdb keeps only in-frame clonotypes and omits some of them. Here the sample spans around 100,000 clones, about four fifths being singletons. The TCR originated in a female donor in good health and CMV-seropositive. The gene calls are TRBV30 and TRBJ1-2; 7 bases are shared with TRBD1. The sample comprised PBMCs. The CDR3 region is CAWESGTARYTF. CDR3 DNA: TGTGCCTGGGAGTCAGGGACAGCGCGCTACACCTTC.